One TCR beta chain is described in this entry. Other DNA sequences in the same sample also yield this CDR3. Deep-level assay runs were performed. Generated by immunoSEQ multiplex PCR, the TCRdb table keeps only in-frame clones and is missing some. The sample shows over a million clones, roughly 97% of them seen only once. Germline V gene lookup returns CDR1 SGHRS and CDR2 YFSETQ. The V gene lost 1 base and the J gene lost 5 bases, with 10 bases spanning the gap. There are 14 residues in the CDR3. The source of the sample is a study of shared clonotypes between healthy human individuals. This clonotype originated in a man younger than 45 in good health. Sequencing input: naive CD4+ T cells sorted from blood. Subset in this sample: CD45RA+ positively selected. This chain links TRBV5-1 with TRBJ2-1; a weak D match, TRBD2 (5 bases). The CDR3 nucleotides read TGCGCCAGCAGCTTGCTAGCCGGAAACAATGAGCAGTTCTTC. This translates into CASSLLAGNNEQFF.